The 20 T cell receptor beta chains below were found in one sample sequenced in a study of blood T cells in healthy people across ages. A second PCR of about 7 to 12 cycles used a sample-barcoded 5' primer and a J-beta primer mix. MiXCR, applied by TCRdb to the 5' RACE reads, yields one record per CDR3 protein. The repertoire has 650,000 to 800,000 distinct CDR3 sequences, approximately 48% of them found once; the top ten carry roughly a fifth. The material sequenced was blood. Every receptor here comes from a man aged 55 to 70 in good health.

V usage is TRBV6-6 and J usage is TRBJ2-7; D possibly corresponds to TRBD2 (5 bases). The V gene's germline CDR1 is MNHNY and CDR2 SVGAGI (reference sequence). The germline V and J ends were trimmed by 7 bases and 5 bases, with 18 bases remaining between them. CDR3 length equals 14 residues. The chain's CDR3 is CASTEGPDWDEQYF. CDR3 bases: TGTGCCAGCACCGAGGGTCCAGACTGGGACGAGCAGTACTTC.

This clonotype was detected many times. The chain couples TRBV6-2 or TRBV6-3 to TRBJ2-7; no clear D. This CDR3 has 13 residues. With 10 bases removed from V and 4 bases from J, the gap between germline ends came to 17 bases. Looked up from germline, CDR1 is MNHEY and CDR2 is SVGEGT. The CDR3 protein is CATTGQLGYEQYF. CDR3 coding DNA: TGTGCCACGACCGGCCAGTTGGGTTACGAGCAGTACTTC.

The chain uses TRBV12-3 or TRBV12-4 and TRBJ2-7; D gene ambiguous. V lost 8 bases, J lost 7 bases, and 15 bases lay in between. The CDR3 is 12 amino acids. The CDR3 region is CASSRFPNEQYF. DNA of the CDR3: TGTGCCAGCTCGAGGTTTCCCAATGAGCAGTACTTC.

This chain uses TRBV20-1 with TRBJ2-2; 10 nucleotides align to TRBD2. This CDR3 spans 14 amino acids. V lost 2 bases to trimming and J lost 4 bases; unmatched junction nucleotides: 1. Germline loops: CDR1 DFQATT, CDR2 SNEGSKA (reference sequence). CDR3 protein: CSARIAGGTGELFF. The CDR3 DNA reads as TGCAGTGCTAGAATAGCGGGGGGCACCGGGGAGCTGTTTTTT.

The chain couples TRBV7-2 to TRBJ2-4, with TRBD1 matching 7 bases. The DNA end is more similar to TRBJ2-7, so the J call may be wrong. Germline values: CDR1 SGHTA, CDR2 FQGNSA. CDR3 length: 15 amino acids. The CDR3 region is CASSLSGQISYEQYF. The CDR3 DNA follows: TGTGCCAGCAGCTTATCGGGACAGATCTCCTACGAGCAGTACTTC.

The rearrangement joins TRBV5-1 to TRBJ2-1, with D possibly being TRBD2 (6 bases). This CDR3 is 12 amino acids long. The germline CDR1 and CDR2 sequences are SGHRS and YFSETQ. The V end was cut by 0 bases, the J end by 12 bases, with 10 bases between. This CDR3 is CASSLGSGPQFF. In DNA, the CDR3 is TGCGCCAGCAGCTTGGGTAGCGGACCGCAGTTCTTC.

This clonotype appeared many times. The chain is built from TRBV2 and TRBJ1-5; 9 nucleotides match TRBD1. Germline V gene lookup returns CDR1 SNHLY and CDR2 FYNNEI. There are 16 residues in the CDR3. After removal of 6 bases from V and 3 bases from J, the junction contained 9 bases not matched to a gene. CDR3 bases: TGTGCCAGCAGACAACAGGGGGCGGGGATCAATCAGCCCCAGCATTTT. Translating gives CASRQQGAGINQPQHF.

A remark on this clonotype: One junction end disagrees with the germline gene, perhaps due to a read error. The rearrangement uses TRBV20-1 and TRBJ2-5; the D is unclear. CDR3 length equals 12 residues. Germline assignment: CDR1 DFQATT and CDR2 SNEGSKA (reference sequence). In DNA, the CDR3 is TGCGGTGCGAGGAAGTACCAAGAGACCCAGTACTTC. Protein: CGARKYQETQYF.

This clonotype has at least ten counts. Germline is not matched at one junction end, which may reflect a read error. The J gene is TRBJ2-5, the V gene TRBV6-2 or TRBV6-3, with 7 bases identical to TRBD2. Germline V gene sequence: CDR1 MNHEY, CDR2 SVGEGT. The CDR3 contains 14 residues. DNA for the CDR3: TGTGCCAGCAGAGCCCTAGCGGCCCAAGGGACCCAGTACTTC. Its protein is CASRALAAQGTQYF.

In DNA form, the CDR3 reads TGCGCCAGCAGCGCGCAGGGAAGGAACAACGAGCAGTACTTC. Its protein is CASSAQGRNNEQYF. The V call is TRBV5-1, the J call TRBJ2-7; possible D gene TRBD1, 5 bases. The CDR3 totals 14 residues. With 4 bases removed from V and 5 bases from J, the gap between germline ends came to 16 bases. Germline assignment: CDR1 SGHRS and CDR2 YFSETQ. The whole variable domain, filled in from reference TRBV5-1 and TRBJ2-7, reads KAGVTQTPRYLIKTRGQQVTLSCSPISGHRSVSWYQQTPGQGLQFLFEYFSETQRNKGNFPGRFSGRQFSNSRSEMNVSTLELGDSALYLCASSAQGRNNEQYFGPGTRLTVT.

The chain couples TRBV4-3 to TRBJ1-2; tentative D call: TRBD1 (5 bases). Germline assignment: CDR1 LGHNA and CDR2 YSLEER. V shed 0 bases and J shed 4 bases, with 15 bases lying between them. The CDR3 covers 16 residues. CDR3 DNA sequence: TGCGCCAGCAGCCAAGATAGAGGGGCTAGGAGCTATGGCTACACCTTC. Translation gives CASSQDRGARSYGYTF.

This chain joins TRBV11-2 and TRBJ2-3, with 12 bases that match TRBD2. The trim removed 2 bases at V and 5 bases at J, leaving 2 bases unmatched. The V gene's germline CDR1 is SGHAT and CDR2 FQNNGV. CDR3 length: 15 amino acids. In DNA, the CDR3 is TGTGCCAGCAGCTTACTAGCGGGGGGGCAAGATACGCAGTATTTT. It specifies CASSLLAGGQDTQYF.

V is TRBV3-1 and J is TRBJ1-5; D not resolved. Germline V lookup: CDR1 LGHDT, CDR2 YNNKEL (reference sequence). V lost 3 bases to trimming and J lost 9 bases, with 15 bases between them. The CDR3 runs 14 residues. For the CDR3, the DNA is TGTGCCAGCAGCCATGCCCGGGGAGACGGGCCCCAGCATTTT. Protein sequence: CASSHARGDGPQHF.

The V and J genes are TRBV7-9 and TRBJ1-4; D not resolved. This CDR3 has 12 amino acids. Germline V gene sequence: CDR1 SEHNR, CDR2 FQNEAQ (reference sequence). Trimming left V 5 bases short and J 8 bases short, with 9 bases between. The CDR3, as DNA: TGTGCCAGCAGCCCCCAGGCCGAAAAACTGTTTTTT. It translates to CASSPQAEKLFF. Looking up the rest from reference TRBV7-9 and TRBJ1-4 gives the full variable domain: DTGVSQNPRHKITKRGQNVTFRCDPISEHNRLYWYRQTLGQGPEFLTYFQNEAQLEKSRLLSDRFSAERPKGSFSTLEIQRTEQGDSAMYLCASSPQAEKLFFGSGTQLSVL.

This clonotype was observed many times. The chain employs TRBV7-8 and TRBJ2-7; the D is unclear. This CDR3 spans 12 amino acids. Germline CDR1 reads SGHVS; CDR2 reads FQNEAQ. With 4 bases removed from V and 4 bases from J, the gap between germline ends came to 8 bases. CDR3 coding DNA: TGTGCCAGCAGCTCTCCCGTGTACGAGCAGTACTTC. It codes for CASSSPVYEQYF.

This clonotype was recorded only once. The V gene is TRBV20-1, the J gene TRBJ2-7; D gene ambiguous. The CDR3 runs 12 residues. V was pared by 3 bases and J by 7 bases, with 13 bases between. The germline V gene has CDR1 DFQATT and CDR2 SNEGSKA (reference sequence). The CDR3: CSASHEYNEQYF. DNA for the CDR3: TGCAGTGCTAGTCACGAATACAATGAGCAGTACTTC.

This clonotype appeared a few times. The chain is built from TRBV20-1 and TRBJ2-3; 7 nucleotides match TRBD2. The germline CDR1 and CDR2 sequences are DFQATT and SNEGSKA (reference sequence). J lost 4 bases, V lost 3 bases, and 7 bases had no gene match. CDR3 length equals 14 residues. DNA for the CDR3: TGCAGTGCTAGGGGGGGGGGTTTTGCAGATACGCAGTATTTT. Amino acid sequence: CSARGGGFADTQYF.

For the CDR3, the DNA is TGCAGTGCTACCCGAGGACTAGCGGTCTACAATGAGCAGTTCTTC. Residues: CSATRGLAVYNEQFF. V gene TRBV20-1 combines with J gene TRBJ2-1; 10 bases fit TRBD2. This CDR3 is 15 amino acids long. J was trimmed by 3 bases and V by 4 bases; bases with no gene match: 6. The V gene's germline CDR1 is DFQATT and CDR2 SNEGSKA (reference sequence).

The gene calls are TRBV14 and TRBJ2-3; D ambiguous. With 4 bases removed from V and 2 bases from J, the gap between germline ends came to 7 bases. CDR3 length: 13 amino acids. Germline V gene lookup returns CDR1 SGHDN and CDR2 FVKESK. CDR3 nucleotide sequence: TGTGCCAGCAGCCGACACTACACAGATACGCAGTATTTT. Its translation: CASSRHYTDTQYF.

Concerning this clonotype: One end of the junction does not line up with germline, which may come from a read error. The chain employs TRBV7-6 and TRBJ2-1, with 7 nucleotides matching TRBD2. The DNA end lines up better with TRBJ2-7; the J call may be wrong. The CDR3 length is 16 residues. Germline V lookup: CDR1 SGHVS, CDR2 FNYEAQ. The CDR3 DNA reads TGTGTCAGCAGCTTAGGTGGGGGGGTCTCCTACAATGAGCAGTACTTC. It specifies CVSSLGGGVSYNEQYF.